The clone carrying this T cell receptor (beta chain) was counted many times. These data are taken from a study of T cells in Graves' hyperthyroidism and ophthalmopathy. Turning to the study itself: Initial diagnosis, before any treatment, was when peripheral blood was collected.

RNA transcripts provided the source from which TCR beta CDR3 regions were amplified. HTBI primers drove first-round RT-PCR of the TCR CDR3. TCRdb independently ran MiXCR on the multiplex PCR reads; one entry per CDR3 protein. The sample records 350,000 to 400,000 distinct CDR3 sequences, about 18% being singletons. The CDR3 spans 13 residues. Trimming left V 1 base short and J 8 bases short, with 9 bases between. This sequence joins TRBV12-3 or TRBV12-4 and TRBJ1-5; the D is unclear. The sample comprised blood. The receptor was isolated from a woman between 18 and 29 years old with Graves' hyperthyroidism. The DNA of the CDR3 is TGTGCCAGCAGTTTAGAGGGTCTCAAGCCCCAGCATTTT. Translated, it gives CASSLEGLKPQHF.